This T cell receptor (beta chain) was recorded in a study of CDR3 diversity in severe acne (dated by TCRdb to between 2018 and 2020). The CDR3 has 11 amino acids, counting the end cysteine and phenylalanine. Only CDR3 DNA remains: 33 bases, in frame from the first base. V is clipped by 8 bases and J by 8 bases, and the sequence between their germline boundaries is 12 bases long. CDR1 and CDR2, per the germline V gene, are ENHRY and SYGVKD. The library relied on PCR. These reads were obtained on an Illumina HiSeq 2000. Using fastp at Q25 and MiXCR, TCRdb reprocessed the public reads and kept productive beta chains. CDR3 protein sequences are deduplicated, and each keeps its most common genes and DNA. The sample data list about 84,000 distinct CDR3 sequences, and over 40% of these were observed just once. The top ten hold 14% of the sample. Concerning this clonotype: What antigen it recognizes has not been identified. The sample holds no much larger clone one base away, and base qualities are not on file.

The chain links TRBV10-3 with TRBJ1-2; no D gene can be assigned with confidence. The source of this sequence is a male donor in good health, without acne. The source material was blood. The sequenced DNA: TGTGCCATCTCTGAGGCAGGCGGCTACACCTTC. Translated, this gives CAISEAGGYTF.